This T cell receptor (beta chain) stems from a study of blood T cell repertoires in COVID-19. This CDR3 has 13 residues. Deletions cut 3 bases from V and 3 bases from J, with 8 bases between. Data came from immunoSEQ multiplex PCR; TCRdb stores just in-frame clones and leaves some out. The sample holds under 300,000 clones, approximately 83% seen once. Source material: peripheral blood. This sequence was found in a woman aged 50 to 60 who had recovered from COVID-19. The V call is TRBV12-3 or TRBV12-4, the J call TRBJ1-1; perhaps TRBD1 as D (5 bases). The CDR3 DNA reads TGTGCCAGCAGTTTCCAAGGGGACACTGAAGCTTTCTTT. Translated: CASSFQGDTEAFF.